This T cell receptor beta chain originates from a study of T-cell reconstitution after alpha-beta-depleted transplantation in children. V lost 6 bases to trimming and J lost 3 bases; unmatched junction nucleotides: 8. This CDR3 contains 14 residues. The germline V gene encodes CDR1 SQVTM and CDR2 ANQGSEA. Study results and limitations: Reportedly, only several hundred clones from non-depleted graft cells drove alpha-beta T-cell counts at about two months.

The TCRbeta library was prepared with unique molecular identifiers. TCRdb re-analysed the PCR reads in MiXCR, keeping a single row per CDR3 protein. The data contain about 610,000 distinct CDR3 sequences, approximately 30% of them singletons. With regard to this clonotype: Its specificity is not known.

This specimen was PBMCs, taken before TCRalphabeta/CD19-depleted stem cell transplant. The chain has TRBV29-1 and TRBJ2-5; 9 positions agree with TRBD1. The clonotype comes from a boy less than two years old with Wiskott-Aldrich syndrome, due to receive a stem cell transplant. Here the CDR3 DNA reads TGCAGCGTGTCGCCATGGACAGGGGAAGAGACCCAGTACTTC. Its protein is CSVSPWTGEETQYF.